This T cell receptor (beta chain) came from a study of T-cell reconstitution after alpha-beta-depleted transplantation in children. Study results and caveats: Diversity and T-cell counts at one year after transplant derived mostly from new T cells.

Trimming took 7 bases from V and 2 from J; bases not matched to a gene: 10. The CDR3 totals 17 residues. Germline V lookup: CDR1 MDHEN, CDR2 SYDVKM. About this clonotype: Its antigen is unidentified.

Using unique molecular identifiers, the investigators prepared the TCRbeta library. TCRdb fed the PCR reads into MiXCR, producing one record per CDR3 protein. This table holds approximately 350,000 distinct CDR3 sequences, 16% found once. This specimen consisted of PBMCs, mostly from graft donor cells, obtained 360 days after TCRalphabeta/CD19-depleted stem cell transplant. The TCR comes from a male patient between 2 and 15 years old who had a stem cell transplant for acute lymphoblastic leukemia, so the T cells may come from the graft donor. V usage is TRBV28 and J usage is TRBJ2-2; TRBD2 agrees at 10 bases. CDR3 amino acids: CASTLSTSGANTGELFF. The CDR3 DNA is TGTGCCAGCACCCTTTCAACTAGCGGGGCTAACACCGGGGAGCTGTTTTTT.